The present T cell receptor (beta chain) was sequenced within a study of STAT5B mutations in CD4+ large granular lymphocyte leukemia. General study results and limits: Patient CD4-sorted repertoires stayed more clonal than healthy ones after leukemic-clone removal. The CD4+ versus CD8+ T-LGLL clonality difference may reflect limited sample size. Top patient clones used TRBV06 genes more often: 8/27 versus 2/35 in controls.

As concerns this clone: Its target is unknown.

Trimming stripped 0 bases from V and 1 base from J, with 7 bases between. This CDR3 has 14 amino acids. Germline assignment: CDR1 SGDLS and CDR2 YYNGEE. Sequencing used immunoSEQ multiplex PCR; TCRdb keeps in-frame clones, though not all of them. Among some 35,000 clones listed, approximately 88% were seen once. Material: CD4+ T cells from blood buffy coats. The chain recombines TRBV9 with TRBJ1-1; D gene unclear. The TCR sequence derives from a human donor in good health. DNA for the CDR3: TGTGCCAGCAGCGTAGAGAACTGGAACACTGAAGCTTTCTTT. Translation gives CASSVENWNTEAFF.